One sample yielded the 26 T cell receptor beta chains listed below, sequenced in a study of identifying expanded T cells in peripheral blood. The table came from immunoSEQ multiplex PCR; TCRdb's copy has only in-frame clones and leaves some out. The data contain 95,000 or so clones, approximately 83% of them singletons. The sequenced sample consisted of blood. The receptors were gathered from a person aged 18 to 75 in good health.

J is TRBJ1-1 and V is TRBV9; D is ambiguous. The germline V gene has CDR1 SGDLS and CDR2 YYNGEE. The CDR3 sequence is 14 residues long. V shed 0 bases and J shed 2 bases, with 8 bases lying between them. The CDR3 loop reads CASSVAGHNTEAFF. The CDR3 DNA sequence: TGTGCCAGCAGCGTAGCCGGCCATAACACTGAAGCTTTCTTT.

The V call is TRBV5-1, the J call TRBJ1-1; 7 bases fit TRBD1. From germline, CDR1 is SGHRS and CDR2 YFSETQ. The CDR3 sequence is 15 residues long. V trimming: 3 bases; J trimming: 8 bases; junction bases outside the gene matches: 13. The CDR3 loop is CASSSSLVRGKEAFF. In DNA, the CDR3 is TGCGCCAGCAGCTCCTCCCTCGTCAGGGGGAAAGAAGCTTTCTTT.

This clone came up once. V and J are TRBV18 and TRBJ1-1; D ambiguous. This CDR3 region has 14 residues. In germline, CDR1 is KGHSH, CDR2 LQKENI. Trimming shortened V by 3 bases and J by 3 bases, and 11 bases separated the two germline ends. The CDR3 region is CASSPRDLDTEAFF. As DNA, the CDR3 is TGTGCCAGCTCACCCCGGGATCTGGACACTGAAGCTTTCTTT.

This clone has only one observation. The chain is built from TRBV5-1 and TRBJ1-1; D is possibly TRBD1 (6 bases). There are 14 residues in the CDR3. The germline CDR1 and CDR2 sequences are SGHRS and YFSETQ. The ends were cut back, 7 bases at V and 4 bases at J, with 17 bases in the middle. The CDR3 DNA sequence: TGCGCCAGCGCCCCCACAGGGTCGGGCACTGAAGCTTTCTTT. Residues: CASAPTGSGTEAFF.

The chain has TRBV6-1 and TRBJ2-3; 9 bases align to TRBD1. This CDR3 has 15 amino acids. The V and J ends lost 3 bases and 3 bases, in that order; junction bases with no gene match: 4. CDR1 MNHNS and CDR2 SASEGT come from the germline V gene. CDR3 nucleotide sequence: TGTGCCAGCAGTGAGGTGGGACAGGGAACAGATACGCAGTATTTT. This encodes CASSEVGQGTDTQYF.

This chain uses TRBV19 with TRBJ2-5; D gene ambiguous. Germline-derived CDR1 and CDR2 are LNHDA and SQIVND (reference sequence). The CDR3 spans 14 residues. V lost 3 bases and J lost 6, with 14 bases in between. CDR3 amino acids: CASSIMGIAKTQYF. The CDR3 nucleotides read TGTGCCAGTAGTATCATGGGGATTGCGAAGACCCAGTACTTC.

The chain is built from TRBV6-4 and TRBJ1-1, with D unresolved. This CDR3 contains 13 residues. The V end lost 2 bases, the J end lost 10 bases, and 14 bases lay between the germline ends. The V gene's germline CDR1 is MRHNA and CDR2 SNTAGT. CDR3 DNA: TGTGCCAGCAGTGACAGATACCAAAACTTAGCTTTCTTT. The encoded protein is CASSDRYQNLAFF.

The rearrangement joins TRBV2 to TRBJ1-2; D is ambiguous. The CDR3 extends over 16 amino acids. Per the germline V gene, CDR1 is SNHLY and CDR2 is FYNNEI. With 7 bases removed from V and 3 bases from J, the gap between germline ends came to 21 bases. CDR3 sequence (DNA): TGTGCCAGCACCAGAGGGTGGCGGACTAGTCACTATGGCTACACCTTC. Translation gives CASTRGWRTSHYGYTF.

V usage is TRBV7-2 and J usage is TRBJ2-7; a possible D gene is TRBD2 (6 bases). Germline CDR1 reads SGHTA; CDR2 reads FQGNSA. The ends were cut back, 7 bases at V and 0 bases at J, with 13 bases in the middle. The CDR3 length is 14 residues. For the CDR3, the DNA is TGTGCCAGCACGCCGCCGGGGGTCTCCTACGAGCAGTACTTC. Translation gives CASTPPGVSYEQYF.

The V gene is TRBV2, the J gene TRBJ1-5, with 8 bases identical to TRBD1. The CDR3 is made up of 16 amino acids. The ends lost 6 bases at V and 3 bases at J; junction bases unmatched: 10. Germline V CDR1 and CDR2: SNHLY, FYNNEI. The CDR3 spells CASRPGTGPLNQPQHF. The DNA for the CDR3 is TGTGCCAGCAGGCCCGGGACAGGCCCGCTCAATCAGCCCCAGCATTTT.

This clone has just a few counts. The V call is TRBV25-1, the J call TRBJ1-1; D unclear. The CDR3 runs to 14 residues. V lost 1 base to trimming and J lost 3 bases, with 9 bases between them. CDR1 is MGHDK, CDR2 SYGVNS, per germline. CDR3 protein: CASSESLPHTEAFF. In nucleotides, the CDR3 is TGTGCCAGCAGTGAATCTCTACCTCACACTGAAGCTTTCTTT. The whole variable domain, remainder taken from reference TRBV25-1 and TRBJ1-1, is EADIYQTPRYLVIGTGKKITLECSQTMGHDKMYWYQQDPGMELHLIHYSYGVNSTEKGDLSSESTVSRIRTEHFPLTLESARPSHTSQYLCASSESLPHTEAFFGQGTRLTVV.

This chain links TRBV2 with TRBJ2-7; 9 nucleotides align to TRBD1. V gave up 6 bases and J gave up 6 bases; unmatched junction bases: 21. The length of the CDR3 is 18 residues. CDR1 is SNHLY and CDR2 is FYNNEI in the germline V gene. CDR3: CASRRTPASGTGFFEQYF. In DNA form, the CDR3 reads TGTGCCAGCAGGCGTACTCCCGCGTCCGGGACAGGGTTCTTCGAGCAGTACTTC.

The count of this clone is one. V is TRBV27 and J is TRBJ2-1; 8 bases are a match to TRBD2. The V gene's germline CDR1 is MNHEY and CDR2 SMNVEV (reference sequence). The V and J ends lost 5 bases and 2 bases, in that order; junction bases with no gene match: 8. This CDR3 contains 16 residues. This CDR3 reads CASSRDPGGAYNEQFF. In DNA, the CDR3 is TGTGCCAGCAGTAGAGACCCCGGGGGGGCCTACAATGAGCAGTTCTTC.

This chain uses TRBV5-4 with TRBJ2-5; 13 nucleotides align to TRBD2. This CDR3 is built from 20 residues. The ends lost 0 bases at V and 5 bases at J; junction bases unmatched: 16. Germline V gene sequence: CDR1 SGHNT, CDR2 YYREEE (reference sequence). The CDR3 DNA is TGTGCCAGCAGCTTGGAAATCATCTCCCCACTAGCGGGGGGGAGGGAGACCCAGTACTTC. Protein product: CASSLEIISPLAGGRETQYF.

V and J are TRBV11-3 and TRBJ1-1; D possibly corresponds to TRBD1 (5 bases). This CDR3 is 16 amino acids long. The germline CDR1 and CDR2 sequences are SGHNT and YENEEA. The V and J ends lost 4 bases and 3 bases respectively, with 18 bases between them. This chain's CDR3 is CASSSDQGLRDTEAFF. In nucleotides, the CDR3 is TGTGCCAGCAGCTCAGACCAGGGCTTGCGCGACACTGAAGCTTTCTTT.

The V gene is TRBV5-4, the J gene TRBJ2-3; 11 positions agree with TRBD2. With 4 bases clipped from V and 5 bases from J, the junction kept 9 bases outside the gene matches. The V gene's germline CDR1 is SGHNT and CDR2 YYREEE (reference sequence). The CDR3 sequence is 16 residues long. As DNA, the CDR3 is TGTGCCAGCAGCCCCGATAGCGGGGGGGCTGTAGATACGCAGTATTTT. Translated, it gives CASSPDSGGAVDTQYF.

V and J are TRBV4-3 and TRBJ2-7; TRBD2 agrees at 7 bases. The ends lost 1 base at V and 2 bases at J; junction bases unmatched: 11. This CDR3 is 17 amino acids long. The germline gives CDR1 LGHNA, CDR2 YSLEER. This chain's CDR3 is CASSQVVAGDGTYEQYF. CDR3 DNA sequence: TGCGCCAGCAGCCAAGTCGTAGCGGGCGACGGAACCTACGAGCAGTACTTC.

The genes are TRBV25-1 and TRBJ1-3; 12 positions agree with TRBD1. Unmatched junction bases numbered 4, after V lost 4 bases and J lost 0 bases. This CDR3 is 17 amino acids long. Germline CDR1 MGHDK, CDR2 SYGVNS. CDR3 sequence: CASSVGTGGSSGNTIYF. DNA for the CDR3: TGTGCCAGCAGTGTAGGGACAGGGGGCAGCTCTGGAAACACCATATATTTT. The variable domain in full, completed from reference TRBV25-1 and TRBJ1-3, reads EADIYQTPRYLVIGTGKKITLECSQTMGHDKMYWYQQDPGMELHLIHYSYGVNSTEKGDLSSESTVSRIRTEHFPLTLESARPSHTSQYLCASSVGTGGSSGNTIYFGEGSWLTVV.

The rearrangement uses TRBV6-1 and TRBJ2-1; D gene uncertain. The CDR3 is made up of 14 amino acids. The V end lost 7 bases, the J end lost 8 bases, and 18 bases lay between the germline ends. Germline CDR1 reads MNHNS; CDR2 reads SASEGT. This CDR3 reads CASTKGYESDEQFF. CDR3 nucleotide sequence: TGTGCCAGCACAAAGGGATACGAAAGCGATGAGCAGTTCTTC.

The rearrangement joins TRBV11-2 to TRBJ1-3; weak D call: TRBD1 (5 bases). V dropped 6 bases and J dropped 0 bases, with 15 bases sitting between them. This CDR3 is built from 16 residues. Germline V CDR1 and CDR2: SGHAT, FQNNGV. CDR3 loop: CASRKLGTASGNTIYF. CDR3 DNA: TGTGCCAGCAGGAAACTCGGGACGGCCTCTGGAAACACCATATATTTT.

This clone was seen once. The chain combines TRBV30 with TRBJ1-6; D not resolved. Germline V gives CDR1 GTSNPN, CDR2 SVGIG (reference sequence). The V and J ends lost 2 bases and 6 bases respectively, with 8 bases between them. This CDR3 is 13 amino acids long. The CDR3 here is CAWSRYPNSPLHF. The CDR3 DNA is TGTGCCTGGAGTAGATATCCTAATTCACCCCTCCACTTT.

This clone was picked up one time. The rearrangement uses TRBV5-5 and TRBJ1-1; D gene uncertain. Trimming pared 4 bases from V and 3 bases from J, leaving 22 bases between. Per germline, CDR1 SGHKS and CDR2 YYEKEE (reference sequence). CDR3 length: 17 residues. CDR3 bases: TGTGCCAGCAGCCAATACCACTGCCTTTTGGCGGACACTGAAGCTTTCTTT. Protein sequence: CASSQYHCLLADTEAFF.

The gene calls are TRBV15 and TRBJ1-1, with a weak D call TRBD1 (6 bases). CDR1 LNHNV and CDR2 YYDKDF come from the germline V gene (reference sequence). Trimming removed 1 base from V and 0 bases from J, with 9 bases in between. The CDR3 contains 15 residues. DNA for the CDR3: TGTGCCACCAGCAGAGGAACAGGGATGAACACTGAAGCTTTCTTT. It is translated as CATSRGTGMNTEAFF.

The chain uses TRBV7-2 and TRBJ1-1; no clear D. This CDR3 contains 14 residues. Per germline, CDR1 SGHTA and CDR2 FQGNSA. Trimming removed 5 bases at V and 0 bases at J, with 10 bases between. The CDR3 coding sequence is TGTGCCAGCAGCGGGAAGGCTATGAACACTGAAGCTTTCTTT. This gives the protein CASSGKAMNTEAFF.

The chain carries TRBV11-3 and TRBJ2-7; D may match TRBD1 or TRBD2 (6 bases each). With 4 bases removed from V and 3 bases from J, the gap between germline ends came to 10 bases. This CDR3 is 13 amino acids long. CDR1 and CDR2 from the germline V gene are SGHNT and YENEEA. CDR3 protein: CASSSRDNYEQYF. For the CDR3, the DNA is TGTGCCAGCAGCTCGCGGGACAACTACGAGCAGTACTTC.

The chain joins TRBV18 to TRBJ1-2; tentative D call: TRBD1 (6 bases). The CDR3 spans 14 residues. Germline CDR1 is KGHSH and CDR2 is LQKENI. V was cut by 4 bases and J by 6 bases, with 15 bases left in between. The CDR3, as DNA: TGTGCCAGCTCACACAACAGGGATGACGATGGCTACACCTTC. Translating it yields CASSHNRDDDGYTF.